The 14 T cell receptor beta chains reported below all come from one sample, sequenced in a study of blood T cell repertoires in COVID-19. Clones were read by immunoSEQ multiplex PCR, and TCRdb kept only the in-frame ones, dropping some. The sample contains about 87,000 clones, about 79% of which appear only once. The sequenced sample consisted of peripheral blood. These receptors originate from a woman aged 45-60 years with acute or convalescent COVID-19.

The V gene is TRBV6-6, the J gene TRBJ1-2; D gene ambiguous. The V end lost 0 bases, the J end lost 4 bases, and 6 bases lay between the germline ends. The CDR3 sequence is 13 residues long. Germline lookup yields CDR1 MNHNY and CDR2 SVGAGI (reference sequence). The CDR3 coding sequence is TGTGCCAGCAGTTACTCGATGAGCTATGGCTACACCTTC. This encodes CASSYSMSYGYTF.

This clone was detected only once. V gene TRBV6-6 combines with J gene TRBJ1-2, with D perhaps TRBD1 (6 bases). The CDR3 spans 11 residues. The V end lost 6 bases, the J end lost 9 bases, and 11 bases lay between the germline ends. The V gene's germline CDR1 is MNHNY and CDR2 SVGAGI (reference sequence). CDR3 loop: CASSPGQSYTF. In nucleotides, the CDR3 is TGTGCCAGCAGCCCGGGACAAAGCTACACCTTC.

The chain couples TRBV25-1 to TRBJ2-7; 9 positions match TRBD1. V dropped 7 bases and J dropped 6; count of bases not matched to a gene: 7. The CDR3 is made up of 13 amino acids. Germline V gives CDR1 MGHDK, CDR2 SYGVNS. The CDR3 bases are TGTGCCAGCACCGAGGGACAGGGCTCCGAGCAGTACTTC. Protein product: CASTEGQGSEQYF.

The chain carries TRBV5-1 and TRBJ2-1; a weak D match, TRBD2 (6 bases). This CDR3 has 15 amino acids. The V end was cut by 3 bases, the J end by 6 bases, with 16 bases between. Germline values: CDR1 SGHRS, CDR2 YFSETQ. In nucleotides, the CDR3 is TGCGCCAGCAGCTCGACCCCGGGAGTCCCCAATGAGCAGTTCTTC. Protein product: CASSSTPGVPNEQFF.

The chain links TRBV9 to TRBJ2-2; weak D call: TRBD2 (7 bases). V was trimmed by 3 bases and J by 9 bases, leaving 9 bases between them. CDR1 SGDLS and CDR2 YYNGEE come from the germline V gene. The CDR3 totals 12 residues. The CDR3 spells CASSEGGRELFF. The CDR3 nucleotides read TGTGCCAGCAGCGAGGGGGGGAGGGAGCTGTTTTTT.

The chain is built from TRBV15 and TRBJ1-2; D gene uncertain. The CDR3 contains 13 residues. Per the germline V gene, CDR1 is LNHNV and CDR2 is YYDKDF (reference sequence). V shed 1 base and J shed 6 bases, with 9 bases lying between them. In DNA, the CDR3 is TGTGCCACCAGCAGAGGAGACTTAGATGGCTACACCTTC. Encoded protein: CATSRGDLDGYTF. Drawing the rest from reference TRBV15 and TRBJ1-2, the complete variable domain is DAMVIQNPRYQVTQFGKPVTLSCSQTLNHNVMYWYQQKSSQAPKLLFHYYDKDFNNEADTPDNFQSRRPNTSFCFLDIRSPGLGDTAMYLCATSRGDLDGYTFGSGTRLTVV.

V and J are TRBV6-1 and TRBJ1-2, with D possibly being TRBD1 (5 bases). Between the trimmed V and J ends, which lost 1 base and 8 bases, there was a span of 11 bases. CDR3 length: 13 amino acids. Germline V CDR1 and CDR2: MNHNS, SASEGT. CDR3 amino acids: CASSEGGLGGYTF. The CDR3 DNA reads TGTGCCAGCAGTGAAGGGGGCCTCGGCGGCTACACCTTC.

This clone was picked up a small number of times. This sequence joins TRBV19 and TRBJ1-5; the match to TRBD1 covers 7 bases. V lost 4 bases and J lost 4; bases outside the gene matches: 4. The CDR3 totals 14 residues. Germline loops: CDR1 LNHDA, CDR2 SQIVND (reference sequence). CDR3 loop: CASSNQGGNQPQHF. The CDR3 bases are TGTGCCAGTAGTAACCAGGGGGGAAATCAGCCCCAGCATTTT. Based on the CDR3 plus reference TRBV19 and TRBJ1-5, the full variable domain is DGGITQSPKYLFRKEGQNVTLSCEQNLNHDAMYWYRQDPGQGLRLIYYSQIVNDFQKGDIAEGYSVSREKKESFPLTVTSAQKNPTAFYLCASSNQGGNQPQHFGDGTRLSIL.

This clone was detected only a few times. V and J are TRBV4-2 and TRBJ2-7; D may be TRBD2 (5 bases). V was cut by 3 bases and J by 2 bases, with 8 bases left in between. CDR3 length equals 13 residues. Germline CDR1 is LGHNA and CDR2 is YNFKEQ. In nucleotides, the CDR3 is TGTGCCAGCAGCCAGGGAGATCCCTACGAGCAGTACTTC. It codes for CASSQGDPYEQYF.

This clone showed up just a few times. The chain combines TRBV2 with TRBJ2-7, with a possible D match to TRBD2 (7 bases). Per germline, CDR1 SNHLY and CDR2 FYNNEI. CDR3 length: 14 amino acids. The germline V and J ends were trimmed by 6 bases and 0 bases, with 12 bases remaining between them. The CDR3 DNA reads TGTGCCAGCAGGAGGGGGGGGGCCTCCTACGAGCAGTACTTC. Protein sequence: CASRRGGASYEQYF.

The chain carries TRBV13 and TRBJ1-1; D might be TRBD1 (6 bases). V dropped 8 bases and J dropped 4 bases, with 11 bases sitting between them. The CDR3 has 12 residues. Per the germline V gene, CDR1 is PRHDT and CDR2 is FYEKMQ (reference sequence). DNA of the CDR3: TGTGCCAGCGAGGTAGGGGGCACTGAAGCTTTCTTT. Translating it yields CASEVGGTEAFF.

This clone was recorded only once. The chain combines TRBV24-1 with TRBJ1-2; no firm D call. Trimming left V 2 bases short and J 4 bases short, with 16 bases between. Germline CDR1 and CDR2: KGHDR and SFDVKD. This CDR3 region has 16 residues. CDR3 DNA: TGTGCCACCAGTGATTGGGAGCAGGTCCCCTTCTATGGCTACACCTTC. It specifies CATSDWEQVPFYGYTF.

This clone was detected a few times. This sequence joins TRBV28 and TRBJ1-4, with no clear D. The length of the CDR3 is 14 residues. The germline V and J ends were trimmed by 4 bases and 7 bases, with 13 bases remaining between them. Germline V gives CDR1 MDHEN, CDR2 SYDVKM. CDR3 in amino acids: CASSWESLGEKLFF. The CDR3 coding sequence is TGTGCCAGCAGTTGGGAGAGTCTCGGTGAAAAACTGTTTTTT.

This clone was seen a single time. V gene TRBV2 combines with J gene TRBJ1-1; 7 nucleotides match TRBD1. The CDR3 totals 13 residues. V shed 5 bases and J 4 bases; nucleotides not matched to a gene: 4. Germline lookup yields CDR1 SNHLY and CDR2 FYNNEI. Here the CDR3 DNA reads TGTGCCAGCAGTACAGGGGTGGGCACTGAAGCTTTCTTT. Translated, it gives CASSTGVGTEAFF. The whole variable domain, filled in from reference TRBV2 and TRBJ1-1, reads EPEVTQTPSHQVTQMGQEVILRCVPISNHLYFYWYRQILGQKVEFLVSFYNNEISEKSEIFDDQFSVERPDGSNFTLKIRSTKLEDSAMYFCASSTGVGTEAFFGQGTRLTVV.